What follows is one T cell receptor beta chain and its context. The antigen is unknown. Because the CDR3 is missing its conserved closing phenylalanine or tryptophan, this is likely a read error. The sample belongs to a study of vaccination and CD4 T cells after COVID-19. An Oncomine TCR Beta short-read assay was used to sequence the DNA from cultured CD4+ T cells. TCRdb itself ran the PCR reads through MiXCR, one entry per CDR3 protein. The sample carries approximately 12,000 distinct CDR3 sequences, 65% recorded once. CDR3 length: 15 residues. Germline V gene data show CDR1 as MNHNS and CDR2 as SASEGT. Described treatment: approximately 10-day PBMC culture with coronavirus spike peptide pools or control peptides (ViraFEST assay).

The TCR sequence derives from a human donor who had recovered from COVID-19. The chain links TRBV6-1 to TRBJ1-5; D is unresolved. The sample here was CD4+ T cells from blood, cultured in vitro, taken before SARS-CoV-2 vaccination. The CDR3 reads CVSSELSEANQPQHS. The CDR3 DNA reads TGTGTCAGCAGTGAACTCTCGGAGGCCAATCAGCCCCAGCATTCT.